These T cell receptor beta chains were read from a single sample in a study of blood T cell repertoires in COVID-19. TCRdb's copy holds only in-frame clones and misses some; the assay was immunoSEQ multiplex PCR. The sample contains under 170,000 clones, roughly 90% of which appear only once. The sequencing input was peripheral blood. The receptors stem from a woman aged 60-75 years with active or convalescent COVID-19. Each CDR3 is given with its conserved first and last residue. D genes are given only for firm matches. Only part of the rows carry a size: once, few, many, or a class if the clone is expanded.

>TRBV5-1|13|-|TRBJ1-2|-
CASSLEPDYGYTF
TGCGCCAGCAGCTTGGAGCCGGACTATGGCTACACCTTC
>TRBV5-4|14|TRBD1|TRBJ2-3|-
CASSFTRGRDTQYF
TGTGCCAGCAGCTTCACTAGGGGGCGGGATACGCAGTATTTT
>TRBV5-1|16|-|TRBJ1-2|-
CASSSSDKPSNYGYTF
TGCGCCAGCAGCTCGTCGGACAAGCCCTCTAACTATGGCTACACCTTC
>TRBV2|12|-|TRBJ1-3|few
CASGLSGNTIYF
TGTGCCAGCGGACTCTCTGGAAACACCATATATTTT
>TRBV19|16|TRBD1|TRBJ1-6|-
CASSMASGGNNSPLHF
TGTGCCAGTAGTATGGCATCAGGGGGGAATAATTCACCCCTCCACTTT
>TRBV19|13|TRBD1|TRBJ1-1|-
CASSTDDPRDRDF
TGTGCCAGTAGTACAGACGACCCACGGGACAGAGATTTT
>TRBV6-5|15|TRBD1|TRBJ1-1|-
CASSLDRGLNTEAFF
TGTGCCAGCAGCTTGGACAGGGGGTTGAACACTGAAGCTTTCTTT
>TRBV9|14|-|TRBJ2-3|-
CASSVGPRTDTQYF
TGTGCCAGCAGCGTAGGTCCTCGGACAGATACGCAGTATTTT
>TRBV12-5|14|TRBD1|TRBJ2-7|-
CASGSGQGFSEQYF
TGTGCTAGTGGTTCGGGACAGGGGTTCTCCGAGCAGTACTTC
>TRBV6-6|13|-|TRBJ1-1|few
CASRPDSWDEAFF
TGTGCCAGCAGGCCGGACAGCTGGGACGAAGCTTTCTTT
>TRBV9|13|-|TRBJ2-5|once
CASSVDQDGTQYF
TGTGCCAGCAGCGTAGATCAGGATGGGACCCAGTACTTC
>TRBV12-2|11|-|TRBJ1-2|-
CASRPGTCYTF
TGTGCAAGTCGCCCAGGAACGTGCTACACCTTC
>TRBV7-9|14|-|TRBJ2-5|once
CASSPRTEGETQYF
TGTGCCAGCAGCCCCCGGACAGAAGGGGAGACCCAGTACTTC
>TRBV10-2|14|-|TRBJ2-7|-
CASSESLALYEQYF
TGCGCCAGCAGTGAGTCCCTAGCGTTGTACGAGCAGTACTTC
>TRBV9|15|TRBD1|TRBJ2-7|-
CASSVNDRANYEQYF
TGTGCCAGCAGCGTGAACGACAGGGCCAACTACGAGCAGTACTTC
>TRBV7-2|15|-|TRBJ2-2|-
CASSLAPAGGGELFF
TGTGCCAGCAGCTTAGCGCCGGCGGGTGGCGGGGAGCTGTTTTTT
>TRBV18|14|TRBD1|TRBJ1-1|-
CASSPGQGSTEAFF
TGTGCCAGCTCACCCGGACAGGGATCCACTGAAGCTTTCTTT
>TRBV4-3|17|TRBD1|TRBJ2-7|-
CASSQDWDRGPSYEQYF
TGCGCCAGCAGCCAAGATTGGGACAGGGGGCCCTCCTACGAGCAGTACTTC
>TRBV6-5|15|-|TRBJ2-2|-
CASSYGPSVTGELFF
TGTGCCAGCAGTTACGGACCTAGCGTCACCGGGGAGCTGTTTTTT
>TRBV6-4|13|-|TRBJ2-2|-
CASSETDTGELFF
TGTGCCAGCAGTGAGACAGACACCGGGGAGCTGTTTTTT
>TRBV6-4|16|-|TRBJ1-1|-
CASKGQRKWFYTEAFF
TGTGCCAGCAAAGGACAGCGTAAATGGTTTTACACTGAAGCTTTCTTT
>TRBV5-4|16|-|TRBJ2-7|few
CASSLDPPGMGYEQYF
TGTGCCAGCAGCTTGGATCCGCCGGGGATGGGCTACGAGCAGTACTTC
>TRBV4-1|13|-|TRBJ1-5|-
CASSRASHQPQHF
TGCGCCAGCAGCCGCGCATCTCATCAGCCCCAGCATTTT
>TRBV12-5|11|-|TRBJ2-7|-
CASGLGQGQYF
TGTGCTAGTGGTTTGGGGCAGGGGCAGTACTTC
>TRBV10-3|13|-|TRBJ2-5|-
CAISELNQETQYF
TGTGCCATCAGTGAACTGAACCAAGAGACCCAGTACTTC
>TRBV6-5|15|-|TRBJ2-7|-
CASSRRDFGFYEQYF
TGTGCCAGCAGTCGAAGGGACTTCGGATTCTACGAGCAGTACTTC
>TRBV4-3|16|-|TRBJ1-2|-
CASSQQVLGQFPGYTF
TGCGCCAGCAGCCAGCAAGTTTTGGGCCAATTCCCTGGCTACACCTTC
>TRBV4-3|13|-|TRBJ1-2|-
CASSESSGVGYTF
TGCGCCAGCAGCGAATCATCAGGGGTTGGCTACACCTTC
>TRBV19|15|-|TRBJ1-4|once
CASSPERVSGEKLFF
TGTGCCAGTAGCCCAGAGAGGGTTTCGGGGGAAAAACTGTTTTTT
>TRBV2|13|-|TRBJ1-1|-
CASSESRNTEAFF
TGTGCCAGCAGTGAGTCCAGGAACACTGAAGCTTTCTTT
>TRBV19|14|-|TRBJ1-3|-
CASSIPSSGNTIYF
TGTGCCAGTAGTATCCCCAGCTCTGGAAACACCATATATTTT
>TRBV7-9|14|-|TRBJ1-1|-
CASSRGSTVTEAFF
TGTGCCAGCAGCCGGGGGTCGACGGTCACTGAAGCTTTCTTT
>TRBV7-2|15|-|TRBJ2-3|-
CASSLPRPYTDTQYF
TGTGCCAGCAGCTTACCGCGCCCTTACACAGATACGCAGTATTTT
>TRBV11-2|17|TRBD1|TRBJ2-2|-
CASSFGSGQGSTGELFF
TGTGCCAGCAGCTTTGGATCGGGACAGGGTTCCACCGGGGAGCTGTTTTTT
>TRBV7-2|15|TRBD1|TRBJ1-2|-
CASTIGTGAYYGYTF
TGTGCCAGCACCATAGGGACAGGCGCCTACTATGGCTACACCTTC
>TRBV29-1|12|-|TRBJ2-2|-
CSVLSGPGELFF
TGCAGCGTTTTATCAGGGCCCGGGGAGCTGTTTTTT
>TRBV3-1/TRBV3-2|14|-|TRBJ2-2|few
CASSQAGVDGELFF
TGTGCCAGCAGCCAAGCGGGGGTCGACGGGGAGCTGTTTTTT
>TRBV19|16|TRBD1|TRBJ1-3|-
CASSSPYDRGGNTIYF
TGTGCCAGTAGTAGCCCCTATGACAGGGGAGGAAACACCATATATTTT
>TRBV11-2|13|TRBD1|TRBJ1-1|once
CASSRQGGTEAFF
TGTGCCAGCAGCCGTCAGGGGGGCACTGAAGCTTTCTTT
>TRBV9|14|TRBD1|TRBJ1-4|few
CASNLGQGGEKLFF
TGTGCCAGCAACCTGGGACAGGGGGGTGAAAAACTGTTTTTT
>TRBV18|15|-|TRBJ1-5|few
CASSPSGEGRVPQHF
TGTGCCAGCTCACCATCCGGGGAGGGTCGGGTTCCCCAGCATTTT
>TRBV7-2|16|TRBD2|TRBJ2-3|-
CASSSEGGLASDTQYF
TGTGCCAGCAGCTCCGAGGGGGGACTAGCATCCGATACGCAGTATTTT
>TRBV5-1|14|TRBD2|TRBJ2-5|-
CASSQNLAGGTQYF
TGCGCCAGCAGCCAGAACCTAGCGGGAGGGACCCAGTACTTC
>TRBV24-1|13|-|TRBJ1-3|-
CATSESGGNTIYF
TGTGCCACCAGTGAGTCAGGGGGAAACACCATATATTTT
>TRBV7-8|16|-|TRBJ1-1|once
CASSPGNRNMNTEAFF
TGTGCCAGCAGCCCAGGGAACAGGAATATGAACACTGAAGCTTTCTTT
>TRBV11-2|11|-|TRBJ1-1|-
CASRLITEAFF
TGTGCCAGCAGACTAATCACTGAAGCTTTCTTT
>TRBV18|12|-|TRBJ2-3|-
CASSPRGDTQYF
TGTGCCAGCTCACCAAGGGGAGATACGCAGTATTTT
>TRBV19|17|-|TRBJ2-3|-
CASSILTASRSTDTQYF
TGTGCCAGTAGTATTCTAACCGCTTCCCGCAGCACAGATACGCAGTATTTT
>TRBV5-1|13|-|TRBJ2-1|-
CASRWASVNEQFF
TGCGCCAGCAGATGGGCGTCGGTCAATGAGCAGTTCTTC
>TRBV6-4|15|TRBD1|TRBJ2-2|-
CASSSGTANTGELFF
TGTGCCAGCAGTAGTGGGACAGCGAACACCGGGGAGCTGTTTTTT
>TRBV6-2/TRBV6-3|12|-|TRBJ2-3|-
CASSSSTDTQYF
TGTGCCAGCAGTTCCAGTACAGATACGCAGTATTTT
>TRBV7-2|14|-|TRBJ1-2|-
CASSLAAASYGYTF
TGTGCCAGCAGCTTAGCGGCGGCTTCTTATGGCTACACCTTC
>TRBV5-6|15|TRBD1|TRBJ2-2|once
CASSWGQGVTGELFF
TGTGCCAGCAGCTGGGGACAGGGGGTCACCGGGGAGCTGTTTTTT
>TRBV29-1|12|-|TRBJ1-2|-
CSVDVRGYGYTF
TGCAGCGTTGACGTCAGGGGCTATGGCTACACCTTC
>TRBV6-5|15|TRBD1|TRBJ2-1|-
CASSYGTGGTNEQFF
TGTGCCAGCAGTTACGGGACAGGGGGTACAAATGAGCAGTTCTTC
>TRBV19|14|-|TRBJ1-6|-
CATQPGLQGSPLHF
TGTGCCACACAGCCGGGGCTACAGGGTTCACCCCTCCACTTT
>TRBV11-2|16|TRBD1|TRBJ1-1|-
CASSLRTGELRTEAFF
TGTGCCAGCAGCCTCCGGACAGGGGAATTACGGACTGAAGCTTTCTTT
>TRBV5-1|13|-|TRBJ2-3|-
CASSESSVDTQYF
TGCGCCAGCAGCGAGAGTTCGGTAGATACGCAGTATTTT
>TRBV7-9|12|-|TRBJ1-6|-
CASSFRDSPLHF
TGTGCCAGCAGCTTTCGGGATTCACCCCTCCACTTT